This TCR beta chain was recovered during a study of CD8 T cells in Susac syndrome. RNA totalling roughly 0.45 to 1 ug underwent reverse transcription with random hexamers. From the immunoSEQ multiplex PCR reads, TCRdb called clonotypes with MiXCR, one entry per CDR3 protein. The data show tens of thousands of distinct CDR3 sequences, 96% seen once. The CDR3 contains 16 residues. The trim removed 1 base at V and 2 bases at J, leaving 5 bases unmatched. Germline CDR1 is MGHRA and CDR2 is YSYEKL. The receptor comes from a human donor with multiple sclerosis. This chain joins TRBV4-1 and TRBJ2-3, with 8 bases matching TRBD1. The sequenced sample was CD4+ T cells from PBMCs. The CDR3 region is CASSQGRQGTTDTQYF. CDR3 coding DNA: TGCGCCAGCAGCCAAGGGCGACAGGGGACCACAGATACGCAGTATTTT.